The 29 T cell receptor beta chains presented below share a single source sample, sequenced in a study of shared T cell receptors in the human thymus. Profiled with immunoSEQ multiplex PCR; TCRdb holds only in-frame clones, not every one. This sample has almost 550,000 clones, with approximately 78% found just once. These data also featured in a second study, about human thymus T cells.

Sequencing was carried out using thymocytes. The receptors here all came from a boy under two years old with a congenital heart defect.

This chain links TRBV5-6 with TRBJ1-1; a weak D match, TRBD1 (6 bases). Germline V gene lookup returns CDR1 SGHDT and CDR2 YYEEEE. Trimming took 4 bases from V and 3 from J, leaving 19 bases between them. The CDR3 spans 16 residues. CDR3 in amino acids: CASSQGPPDSYTEAFF. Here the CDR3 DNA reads TGTGCCAGCAGCCAGGGGCCCCCGGACAGCTACACTGAAGCTTTCTTT.

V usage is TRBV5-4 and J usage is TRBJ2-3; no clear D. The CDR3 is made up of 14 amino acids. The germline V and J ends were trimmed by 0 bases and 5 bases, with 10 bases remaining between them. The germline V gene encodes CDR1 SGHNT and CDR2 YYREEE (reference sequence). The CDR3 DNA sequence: TGTGCCAGCAGCTTGGGGGCCCCCAGAGATACGCAGTATTTT. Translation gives CASSLGAPRDTQYF.

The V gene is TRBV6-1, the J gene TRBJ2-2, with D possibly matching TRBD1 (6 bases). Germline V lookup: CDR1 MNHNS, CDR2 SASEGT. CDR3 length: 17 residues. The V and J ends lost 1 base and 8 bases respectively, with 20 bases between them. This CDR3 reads CASSEVKGQHRLGELFF. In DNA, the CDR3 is TGTGCCAGCAGTGAAGTAAAGGGACAACACCGGTTAGGGGAGCTGTTTTTT.

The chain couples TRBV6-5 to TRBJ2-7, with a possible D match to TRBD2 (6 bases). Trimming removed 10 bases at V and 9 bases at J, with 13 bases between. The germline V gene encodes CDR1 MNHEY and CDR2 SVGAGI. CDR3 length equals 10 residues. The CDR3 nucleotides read TGTGCCACCAGGCGGGATCGGCAGTACTTC. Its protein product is CATRRDRQYF.

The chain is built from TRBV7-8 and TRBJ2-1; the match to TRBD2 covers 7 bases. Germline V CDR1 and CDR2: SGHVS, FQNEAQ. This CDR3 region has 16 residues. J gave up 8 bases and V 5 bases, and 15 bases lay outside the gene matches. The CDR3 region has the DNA TGTGCCAGCAGCATAGGGAAAAGCGGGACCAAGGATGAGCAGTTCTTC. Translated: CASSIGKSGTKDEQFF.

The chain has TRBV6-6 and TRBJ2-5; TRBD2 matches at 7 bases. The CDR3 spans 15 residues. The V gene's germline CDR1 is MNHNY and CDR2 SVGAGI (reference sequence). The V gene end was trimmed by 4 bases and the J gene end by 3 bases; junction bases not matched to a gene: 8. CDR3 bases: TGTGCCAGCAGTTCCCCCCGGCTAGCGGAAGAGACCCAGTACTTC. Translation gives CASSSPRLAEETQYF.

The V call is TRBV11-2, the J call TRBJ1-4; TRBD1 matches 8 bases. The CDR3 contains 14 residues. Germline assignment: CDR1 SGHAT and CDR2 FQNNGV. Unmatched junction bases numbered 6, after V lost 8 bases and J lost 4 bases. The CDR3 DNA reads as TGTGCCAGCTCCGGAACAGGGGGTAATGAAAAACTGTTTTTT. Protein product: CASSGTGGNEKLFF.

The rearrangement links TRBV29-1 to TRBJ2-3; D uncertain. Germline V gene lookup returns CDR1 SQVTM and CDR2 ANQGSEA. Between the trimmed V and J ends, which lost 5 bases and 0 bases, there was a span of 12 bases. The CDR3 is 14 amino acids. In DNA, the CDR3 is TGCAGCGTTTTCCCCTCGACTAGCACAGATACGCAGTATTTT. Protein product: CSVFPSTSTDTQYF.

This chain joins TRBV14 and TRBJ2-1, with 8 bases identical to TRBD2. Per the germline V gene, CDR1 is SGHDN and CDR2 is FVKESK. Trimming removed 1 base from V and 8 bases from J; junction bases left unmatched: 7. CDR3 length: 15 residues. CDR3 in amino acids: CASSQGGGRRDEQFF. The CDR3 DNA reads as TGTGCCAGCAGCCAAGGGGGCGGGAGGAGGGATGAGCAGTTCTTC.

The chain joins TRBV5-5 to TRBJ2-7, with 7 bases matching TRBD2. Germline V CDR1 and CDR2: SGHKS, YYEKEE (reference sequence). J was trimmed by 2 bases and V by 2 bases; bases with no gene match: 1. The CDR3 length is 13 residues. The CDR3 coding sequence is TGTGCCAGCAGCTTTGGGACTACCTACGAGCAGTACTTC. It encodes CASSFGTTYEQYF.

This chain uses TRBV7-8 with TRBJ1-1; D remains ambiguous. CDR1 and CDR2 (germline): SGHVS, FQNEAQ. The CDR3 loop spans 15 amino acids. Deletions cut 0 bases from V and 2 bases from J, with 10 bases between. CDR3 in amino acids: CASSLAHNSNTEAFF. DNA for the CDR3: TGTGCCAGCAGCTTAGCACACAACAGCAACACTGAAGCTTTCTTT.

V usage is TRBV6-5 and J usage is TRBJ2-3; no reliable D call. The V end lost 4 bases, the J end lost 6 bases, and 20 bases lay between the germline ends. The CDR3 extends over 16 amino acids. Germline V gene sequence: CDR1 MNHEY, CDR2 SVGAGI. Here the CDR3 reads CASSSRPQSAADTQYF. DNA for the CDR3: TGTGCCAGCAGTTCTCGCCCGCAAAGCGCAGCGGATACGCAGTATTTT.

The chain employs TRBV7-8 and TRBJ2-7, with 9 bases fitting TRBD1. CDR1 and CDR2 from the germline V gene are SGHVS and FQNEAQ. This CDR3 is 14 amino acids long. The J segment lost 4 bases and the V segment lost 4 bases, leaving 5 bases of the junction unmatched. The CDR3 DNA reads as TGTGCCAGCAGCTCCGGGACAGGGCTGTACGAGCAGTACTTC. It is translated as CASSSGTGLYEQYF.

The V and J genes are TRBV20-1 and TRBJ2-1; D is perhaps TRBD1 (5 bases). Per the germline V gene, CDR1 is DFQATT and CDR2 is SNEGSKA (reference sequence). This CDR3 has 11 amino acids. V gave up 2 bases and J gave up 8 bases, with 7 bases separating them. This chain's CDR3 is CSARQGHEQFF. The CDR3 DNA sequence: TGCAGTGCTAGACAGGGCCATGAGCAGTTCTTC.

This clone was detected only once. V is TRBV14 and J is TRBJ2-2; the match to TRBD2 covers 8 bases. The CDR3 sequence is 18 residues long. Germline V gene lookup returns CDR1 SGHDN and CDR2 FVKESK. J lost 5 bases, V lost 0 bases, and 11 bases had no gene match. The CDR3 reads CASSQERIRREATGELFF. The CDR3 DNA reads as TGTGCCAGCAGCCAAGAAAGAATCCGGCGGGAGGCAACCGGGGAGCTGTTTTTT.

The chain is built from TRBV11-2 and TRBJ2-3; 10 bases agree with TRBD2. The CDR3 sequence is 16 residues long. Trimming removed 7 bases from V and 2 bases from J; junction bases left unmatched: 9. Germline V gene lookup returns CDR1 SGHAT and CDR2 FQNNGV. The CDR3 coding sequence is TGTGCCAGCACCCGCCCCGGGACTAGCGTCACAGATACGCAGTATTTT. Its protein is CASTRPGTSVTDTQYF.

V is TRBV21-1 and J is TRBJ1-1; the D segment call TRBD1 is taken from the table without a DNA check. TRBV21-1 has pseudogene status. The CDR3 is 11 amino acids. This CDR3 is CASSQGAEAFF. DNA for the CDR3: TGTGCCAGCAGCCAGGGCGCTGAAGCTTTCTTT.

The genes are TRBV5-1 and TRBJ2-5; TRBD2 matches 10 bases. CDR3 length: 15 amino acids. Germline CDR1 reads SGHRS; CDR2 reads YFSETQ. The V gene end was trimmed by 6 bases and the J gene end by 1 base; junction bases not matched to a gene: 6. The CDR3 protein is CASIWTSGTQETQYF. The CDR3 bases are TGCGCCAGCATTTGGACTAGCGGTACCCAAGAGACCCAGTACTTC.

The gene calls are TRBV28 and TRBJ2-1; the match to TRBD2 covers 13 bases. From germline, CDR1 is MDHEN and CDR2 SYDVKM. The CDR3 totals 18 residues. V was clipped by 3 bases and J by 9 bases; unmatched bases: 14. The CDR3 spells CASSFRMGLAGSWGEQFF. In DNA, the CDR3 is TGTGCCAGCAGTTTTCGAATGGGACTAGCGGGATCATGGGGTGAGCAGTTCTTC.

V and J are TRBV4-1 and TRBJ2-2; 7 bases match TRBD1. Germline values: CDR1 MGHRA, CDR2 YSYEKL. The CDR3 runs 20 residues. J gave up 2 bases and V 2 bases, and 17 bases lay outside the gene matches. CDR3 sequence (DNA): TGCGCCAGCAGCCAAAAACTGTCCAAACAGGGGCGAGGTAACACCGGGGAGCTGTTTTTT. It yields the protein CASSQKLSKQGRGNTGELFF.

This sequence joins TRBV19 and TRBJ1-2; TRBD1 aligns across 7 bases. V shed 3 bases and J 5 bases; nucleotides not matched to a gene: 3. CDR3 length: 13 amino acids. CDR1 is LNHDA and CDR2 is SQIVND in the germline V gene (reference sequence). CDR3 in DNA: TGTGCCAGTAGTATCAGGGGACAGTATGGCTACACCTTC. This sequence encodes CASSIRGQYGYTF.

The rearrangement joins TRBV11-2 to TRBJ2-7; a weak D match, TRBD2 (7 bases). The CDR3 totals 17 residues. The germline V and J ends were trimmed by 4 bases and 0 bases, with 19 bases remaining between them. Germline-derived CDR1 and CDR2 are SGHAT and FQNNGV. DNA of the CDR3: TGTGCCAGCAGCTCAAAGGGGGGGCTAGCGGCCTCCTACGAGCAGTACTTC. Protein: CASSSKGGLAASYEQYF.

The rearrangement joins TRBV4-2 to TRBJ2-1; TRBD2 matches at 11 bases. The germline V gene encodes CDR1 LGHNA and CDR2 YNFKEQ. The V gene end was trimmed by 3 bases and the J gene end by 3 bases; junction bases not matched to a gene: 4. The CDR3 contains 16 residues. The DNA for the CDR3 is TGTGCCAGCAGCCATACTAGCGGGAGACTCTACAATGAGCAGTTCTTC. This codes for CASSHTSGRLYNEQFF.

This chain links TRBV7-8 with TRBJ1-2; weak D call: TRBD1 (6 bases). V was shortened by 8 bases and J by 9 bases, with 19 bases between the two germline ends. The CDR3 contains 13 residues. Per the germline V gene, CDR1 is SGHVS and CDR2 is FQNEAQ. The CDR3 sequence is CASGPGNRVRYTF. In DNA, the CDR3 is TGTGCCAGCGGGCCGGGTAACAGGGTGCGCTACACCTTC.

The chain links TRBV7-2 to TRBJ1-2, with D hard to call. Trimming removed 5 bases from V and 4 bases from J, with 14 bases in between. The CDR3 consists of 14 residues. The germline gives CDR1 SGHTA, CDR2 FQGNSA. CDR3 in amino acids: CASSPREVVYGYTF. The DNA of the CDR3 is TGTGCCAGCAGCCCCCGCGAAGTGGTCTATGGCTACACCTTC. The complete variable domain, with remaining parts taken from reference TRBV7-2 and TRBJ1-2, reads GAGVSQSPSNKVTEKGKDVELRCDPISGHTALYWYRQSLGQGLEFLIYFQGNSAPDKSGLPSDRFSAERTGGSVSTLTIQRTQQEDSAVYLCASSPREVVYGYTFGSGTRLTVV.

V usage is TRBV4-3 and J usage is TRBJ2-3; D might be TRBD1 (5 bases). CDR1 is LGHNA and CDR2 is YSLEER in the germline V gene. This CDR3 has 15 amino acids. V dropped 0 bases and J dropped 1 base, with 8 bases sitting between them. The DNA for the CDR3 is TGCGCCAGCAGCCAAGATATACAGGGCACAGATACGCAGTATTTT. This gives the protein CASSQDIQGTDTQYF.

The CDR3 DNA sequence: TGTGCCAGCAGTTTTCCAAGACTAGCGTCGGGGACTTCCTACGAGCAGTACTTC. As protein: CASSFPRLASGTSYEQYF. This chain links TRBV28 with TRBJ2-7; 8 bases fit TRBD2. Losses at the gene ends were 3 bases for V and 1 base for J; bases not matched to a gene: 14. Germline loops: CDR1 MDHEN, CDR2 SYDVKM. This CDR3 is built from 18 residues.

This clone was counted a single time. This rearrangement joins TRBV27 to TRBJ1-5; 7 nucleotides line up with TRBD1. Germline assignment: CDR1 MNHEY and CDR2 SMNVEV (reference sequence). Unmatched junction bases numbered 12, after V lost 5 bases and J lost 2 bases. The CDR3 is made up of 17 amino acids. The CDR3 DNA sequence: TGTGCCAGCAGTCAATTTTCGGAAGACAGGGGCAATCAGCCCCAGCATTTT. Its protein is CASSQFSEDRGNQPQHF.

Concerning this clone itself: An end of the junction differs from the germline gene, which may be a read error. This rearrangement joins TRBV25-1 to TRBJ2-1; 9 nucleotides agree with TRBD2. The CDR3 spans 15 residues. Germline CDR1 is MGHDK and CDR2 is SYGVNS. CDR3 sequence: CASSSAGGSYNGQFF. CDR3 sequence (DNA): TGTGCCAGCAGTTCAGCGGGAGGCTCCTACAATGGGCAGTTCTTC.